This T cell receptor beta chain was captured in a study of control samples from healthy donors and cancer patients. Clones were sequenced by immunoSEQ multiplex PCR, and TCRdb holds only the in-frame ones, with some missing. The sample consists of tens of thousands of clones, around 95% of them appearing once. V lost 2 bases to trimming and J lost 4 bases; unmatched junction nucleotides: 3. This CDR3 contains 16 residues. Germline V gives CDR1 MNHEY, CDR2 SVGEGT. The sequencing sample was made of blood. The V and J genes are TRBV6-2 or TRBV6-3 and TRBJ2-1, with 12 bases identical to TRBD2. This clonotype originated in a man aged 25-40 years in good health. The CDR3 sequence: CASSYTTSGRYNEQFF. CDR3 in DNA: TGTGCCAGCAGTTACACTACTAGCGGGAGGTACAATGAGCAGTTCTTC.